This paragraph covers one TCR beta chain sequence. The entry originates in a study of blood T cell repertoires in COVID-19. At the level of the study: The analysed material was cDNA or gDNA that came from T cells, B-cell-depleted T cells, or PBMCs.

The table came from immunoSEQ multiplex PCR; TCRdb's copy has only in-frame clones and leaves some out. The table lists roughly 290,000 clones, around 82% of them singletons, with 15% to 18% in the top ten. This TCR was recovered from an older person with COVID-19, enrolled during active disease. The sequencing sample was made of peripheral blood.

CDR3 sequence: CASSYDSGVGYTF. CDR3 in DNA: TGTGCCAGCAGTTACGATTCCGGGGTCGGCTACACCTTC. The J gene is TRBJ1-2, the V gene TRBV6-5; D uncertain. V shed 2 bases and J shed 8 bases, with 12 bases lying between them. Per germline, CDR1 MNHEY and CDR2 SVGAGI. This CDR3 contains 13 residues.